This TCR beta chain was sequenced during a study of blood T cell repertoires in COVID-19. Study background: Sites across the United States, Italy and Spain contributed samples from acute and convalescent COVID-19. Sample material is recorded as cDNA or gDNA derived from T cells, B-cell-depleted T cells, or PBMCs.

The germline V gene encodes CDR1 SGHDN and CDR2 FVKESK. The CDR3 loop spans 15 amino acids. J lost 4 bases, V lost 3 bases, and 6 bases had no gene match. Original processing notes: Nucleated cell counts were estimated from reference gene primer amplification. The method was immunoSEQ multiplex PCR; TCRdb's version includes in-frame clones alone and lacks a portion of them. The V and J calls and the clone size are those of that table, but D and trimming were determined from the DNA. This sample has 55,000 to 65,000 clones, with roughly 89% found just once. The TCR sequence derives from a human donor in a cohort sampled during active COVID-19. The rearrangement joins TRBV14 to TRBJ2-7; 10 bases align to TRBD1. Sequences were obtained from peripheral blood. The CDR3 DNA is TGTGCCAGCAGCCATCCCGGGACAGGGGTGTACGAGCAGTACTTC. This gives the protein CASSHPGTGVYEQYF.